Listed below are T cell receptor beta chains from one sample, sequenced in a study of T cells in Graves' hyperthyroidism and ophthalmopathy. TCRdb re-called the multiplex PCR reads through MiXCR, storing one row per CDR3 protein. The sample yields hundreds of thousands of distinct CDR3 sequences, roughly a sixth seen once. The sequencing sample was made of blood. These receptors all come from a woman aged 45 to 65 with Graves' hyperthyroidism that later progressed to Graves' ophthalmopathy. The CDR3 runs from the conserved cysteine through the conserved F or W. Fields, in order: J gene, clone size, V gene, D gene, CDR3 protein, CDR3 DNA. A D gene is named only where the DNA matches it firmly. Size values are once, few and many counts, or a class for expanded clones, and some rows have none.

J: TRBJ2-7
size: .
V: TRBV19
D: TRBD2
CDR3: CASSPKTSGGSYEQYF
DNA: TGTGCCAGTAGTCCAAAGACTAGCGGGGGCTCCTACGAGCAGTACTTC

J: TRBJ1-5
size: few
V: TRBV27
D: .
CDR3: CASSLGLTNQPQHF
DNA: TGTGCCAGCAGTTTGGGACTCACCAATCAGCCCCAGCATTTT

J: TRBJ2-7
size: many
V: TRBV11-2
D: .
CDR3: CASSLAGAPHEQYF
DNA: TGTGCCAGCAGCTTAGCCGGGGCTCCCCACGAGCAGTACTTC

J: TRBJ1-4
size: few
V: TRBV12-3/TRBV12-4
D: .
CDR3: CASNSGGRAGELFF
DNA: TGTGCCAGCAACTCCGGGGGCAGGGCTGGGGAACTGTTTTTT

J: TRBJ2-3
size: few
V: TRBV12-3/TRBV12-4
D: .
CDR3: CASSLIAADTQYF
DNA: TGTGCCAGCAGTTTAATAGCTGCCGATACGCAGTATTTT

J: TRBJ1-4
size: .
V: TRBV10-2
D: .
CDR3: CASSEGSPGEKLFF
DNA: TGCGCCAGCAGTGAGGGGTCCCCTGGAGAAAAACTGTTTTTT

J: TRBJ1-1
size: many
V: TRBV3-1
D: .
CDR3: CASSRVRDIKPIGTEAFF
DNA: TGTGCCAGCAGCCGGGTACGGGACATTAAACCAATTGGGACTGAAGCTTTCTTT

J: TRBJ2-7
size: .
V: TRBV4-1
D: .
CDR3: CASSTRIADYEQYF
DNA: TGCGCCAGCAGCACACGAATCGCTGACTACGAGCAGTACTTC

J: TRBJ1-4
size: .
V: TRBV6-1
D: TRBD1
CDR3: CASRGQWNEKLFF
DNA: TGTGCCAGCAGGGGACAGTGGAATGAAAAACTGTTTTTT

J: TRBJ1-5
size: .
V: TRBV4-2
D: TRBD1
CDR3: CASSPGTGGHMSNQPQHF
DNA: TGTGCCAGCAGCCCCGGGACAGGGGGCCATATGAGCAATCAGCCCCAGCATTTT

J: TRBJ2-3
size: many
V: TRBV5-6
D: .
CDR3: CASSRTGSTDTQYF
DNA: TGTGCCAGCAGTCGTACAGGTAGCACAGATACGCAGTATTTT

J: TRBJ1-4
size: many
V: TRBV10-3
D: .
CDR3: CAIRDDSATNEKLFF
DNA: TGTGCCATCAGAGACGACAGCGCAACTAATGAAAAACTGTTTTTT

J: TRBJ2-2
size: few
V: TRBV3-1
D: TRBD2
CDR3: CASSQDASGVPGELFF
DNA: TGTGCCAGCAGCCAAGACGCTAGCGGGGTGCCCGGGGAGCTGTTTTTT

J: TRBJ1-5
size: many
V: TRBV2
D: .
CDR3: CASRADGSNQPQHF
DNA: TGTGCCAGCAGGGCTGACGGAAGCAATCAGCCCCAGCATTTT

J: TRBJ2-7
size: many
V: TRBV27
D: .
CDR3: CASSHGQPYEQYF
DNA: TGTGCCAGCAGTCATGGACAGCCCTACGAGCAGTACTTC

J: TRBJ1-1
size: many
V: TRBV5-1
D: .
CDR3: CASSSRPATEAFF
DNA: TGCGCCAGCAGCTCTAGGCCAGCCACTGAAGCTTTCTTT

J: TRBJ2-1
size: .
V: TRBV9
D: TRBD2
CDR3: CATSAGGGVSLEQFF
DNA: TGTGCCACCTCCGCCGGGGGGGGGGTCAGCCTGGAGCAGTTCTTC

J: TRBJ2-1
size: .
V: TRBV20-1
D: .
CDR3: CSARDMGREVSYNEQFF
DNA: TGCAGTGCTAGAGATATGGGAAGGGAGGTTTCCTACAATGAGCAGTTCTTC

J: TRBJ2-3
size: .
V: TRBV5-5
D: TRBD1
CDR3: CAGSLAAQGRTDTQYF
DNA: TGTGCCGGCAGCTTGGCCGCACAGGGGAGAACAGATACGCAGTATTTT

J: TRBJ1-3
size: few
V: TRBV12-3/TRBV12-4
D: .
CDR3: CASSTQITGRPGNTIYF
DNA: TGTGCCAGCAGCACCCAAATTACCGGACGGCCTGGAAACACCATATATTTT

J: TRBJ1-2
size: many
V: TRBV6-1
D: .
CDR3: CASSAYPGTTYGYTF
DNA: TGTGCCAGCAGTGCCTATCCCGGGACAACCTATGGCTACACCTTC

J: TRBJ2-3
size: .
V: TRBV5-1
D: .
CDR3: CASSLNPGGTDTQYF
DNA: TGCGCCAGCAGCCTGAACCCAGGGGGCACAGATACGCAGTATTTT

J: TRBJ1-2
size: many
V: TRBV3-1
D: .
CDR3: CASSRSDGNYGYTF
DNA: TGTGCCAGCAGTCGATCGGACGGAAACTATGGCTACACCTTC

J: TRBJ1-1
size: few
V: TRBV6-1
D: .
CDR3: CASSERDWNTEAFF
DNA: TGTGCCAGCAGTGAAAGGGATTGGAACACTGAAGCTTTCTTT

J: TRBJ2-1
size: many
V: TRBV5-1
D: .
CDR3: CARSERNEQFF
DNA: TGCGCCAGGTCGGAGCGGAATGAGCAGTTCTTC

J: TRBJ1-6
size: few
V: TRBV20-1
D: TRBD1
CDR3: CSPGQGYYSPLHF
DNA: TGCAGTCCGGGACAGGGGTATTATTCACCCCTCCACTTT

J: TRBJ2-1
size: many
V: TRBV9
D: TRBD2
CDR3: CASSVSGVPTVEQFF
DNA: TGTGCCAGCAGCGTTAGCGGGGTCCCCACTGTTGAGCAGTTCTTC

J: TRBJ2-1
size: many
V: TRBV2
D: TRBD2
CDR3: CASIRGGPYNEQFF
DNA: TGTGCCAGCATCCGCGGGGGACCCTACAATGAGCAGTTCTTC

J: TRBJ2-2
size: many
V: TRBV3-1
D: .
CDR3: CASSPRSGPNTGELFF
DNA: TGTGCCAGCAGCCCGCGTAGCGGCCCGAACACCGGGGAGCTGTTTTTT

J: TRBJ2-6
size: .
V: TRBV20-1
D: TRBD1
CDR3: CSAKLRDSLSGANVLTF
DNA: TGCAGTGCGAAACTTCGGGACAGCCTCTCTGGGGCCAACGTCCTGACTTTC

J: TRBJ1-6
size: few
V: TRBV30
D: .
CDR3: CAWMKGNSPLHF
DNA: TGTGCCTGGATGAAGGGGAATTCACCCCTCCACTTT

J: TRBJ1-4
size: few
V: TRBV13
D: .
CDR3: CASSPRDGEKLFF
DNA: TGTGCCAGCAGCCCCCGGGACGGTGAAAAACTGTTTTTT

J: TRBJ1-5
size: .
V: TRBV5-1
D: .
CDR3: CASSLMGGRSQPQHF
DNA: TGCGCCAGCAGCTTGATGGGAGGCCGAAGTCAGCCCCAGCATTTT

J: TRBJ2-2
size: .
V: TRBV6-1
D: TRBD2
CDR3: CASRTGLAVSGELFF
DNA: TGTGCCAGCAGGACGGGACTAGCGGTCTCGGGGGAGCTGTTTTTT

J: TRBJ2-3
size: .
V: TRBV6-1
D: .
CDR3: CASSLSFRTDTQYF
DNA: TGTGCCAGCAGCTTGTCATTCCGCACAGATACGCAGTATTTT

J: TRBJ2-3
size: .
V: TRBV7-7
D: .
CDR3: CASSLDGQSTDTQYF
DNA: TGTGCTAGCAGCTTAGACGGACAGAGCACAGATACGCAGTATTTT

J: TRBJ1-1
size: many
V: TRBV6-5
D: .
CDR3: CASSYTGANTEAFF
DNA: TGTGCCAGCAGTTACACCGGGGCAAACACTGAAGCTTTCTTT

J: TRBJ2-7
size: many
V: TRBV30
D: .
CDR3: CAWSVGLPVPYEQYF
DNA: TGTGCCTGGAGTGTTGGCCTCCCCGTCCCCTACGAGCAGTACTTC

J: TRBJ2-5
size: many
V: TRBV6-2/TRBV6-3
D: TRBD2
CDR3: CASSYQGARGSQYF
DNA: TGTGCCAGCAGTTACCAAGGCGCGCGGGGGTCCCAGTACTTC

J: TRBJ2-1
size: many
V: TRBV12-3/TRBV12-4
D: TRBD1
CDR3: CASTPRDSNYNEQFF
DNA: TGTGCCAGCACCCCCCGGGACAGCAACTACAATGAGCAGTTCTTC

J: TRBJ2-5
size: once
V: TRBV12-3/TRBV12-4
D: .
CDR3: CASSFKGAQYF
DNA: TGTGCCAGCAGTTTTAAGGGGGCCCAGTACTTC